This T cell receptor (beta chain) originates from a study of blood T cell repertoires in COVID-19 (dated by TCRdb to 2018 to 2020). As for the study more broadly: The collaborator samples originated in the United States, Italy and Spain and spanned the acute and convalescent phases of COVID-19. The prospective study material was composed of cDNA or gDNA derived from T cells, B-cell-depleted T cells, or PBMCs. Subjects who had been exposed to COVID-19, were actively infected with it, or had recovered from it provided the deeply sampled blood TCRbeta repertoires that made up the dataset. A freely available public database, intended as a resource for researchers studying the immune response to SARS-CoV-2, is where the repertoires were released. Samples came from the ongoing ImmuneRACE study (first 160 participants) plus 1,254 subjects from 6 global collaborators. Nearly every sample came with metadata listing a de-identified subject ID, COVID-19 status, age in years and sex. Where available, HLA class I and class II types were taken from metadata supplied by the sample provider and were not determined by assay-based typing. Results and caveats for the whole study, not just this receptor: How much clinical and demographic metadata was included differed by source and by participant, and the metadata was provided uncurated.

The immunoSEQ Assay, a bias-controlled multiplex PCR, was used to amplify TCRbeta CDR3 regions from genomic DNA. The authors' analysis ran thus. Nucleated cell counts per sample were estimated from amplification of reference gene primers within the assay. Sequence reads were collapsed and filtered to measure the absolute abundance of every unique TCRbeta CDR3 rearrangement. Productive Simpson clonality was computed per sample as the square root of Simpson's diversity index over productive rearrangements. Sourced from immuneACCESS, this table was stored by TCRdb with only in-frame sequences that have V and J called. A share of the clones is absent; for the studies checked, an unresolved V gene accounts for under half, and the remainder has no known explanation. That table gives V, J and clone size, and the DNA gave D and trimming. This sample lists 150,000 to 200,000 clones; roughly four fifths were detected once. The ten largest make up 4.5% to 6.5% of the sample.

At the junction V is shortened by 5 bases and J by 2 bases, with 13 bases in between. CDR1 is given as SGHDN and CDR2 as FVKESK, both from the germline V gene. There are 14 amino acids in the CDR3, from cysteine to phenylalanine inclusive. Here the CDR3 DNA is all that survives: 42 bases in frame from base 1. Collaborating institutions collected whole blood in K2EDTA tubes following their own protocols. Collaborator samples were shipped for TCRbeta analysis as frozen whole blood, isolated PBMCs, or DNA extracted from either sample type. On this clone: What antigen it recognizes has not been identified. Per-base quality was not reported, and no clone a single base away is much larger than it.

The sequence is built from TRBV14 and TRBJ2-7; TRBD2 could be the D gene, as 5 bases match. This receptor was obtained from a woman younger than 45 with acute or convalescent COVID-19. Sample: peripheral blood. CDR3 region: CASSNRRGPYEQYF. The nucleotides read TGTGCCAGCAGCAACCGTCGGGGTCCCTACGAGCAGTACTTC.